The next 5 T cell receptor beta chains were all read from a single sample in a study of CD8 T cells in Susac syndrome. A quantity of about 0.5 to 1 ug RNA underwent reverse transcription using random hexamers. A single record per CDR3 protein comes from TCRdb applying MiXCR to the immunoSEQ multiplex PCR reads. The sample shows fewer than 300,000 distinct CDR3 sequences, 70% to 90% of them seen only once. The sequencing input was CD8+ T cells from PBMCs. Receptors originate from a human donor with multiple sclerosis.

This chain links TRBV2 with TRBJ2-3, with 8 nucleotides matching TRBD2. Per germline, CDR1 SNHLY and CDR2 FYNNEI. Trimming took 9 bases from V and 3 from J; bases not matched to a gene: 11. The CDR3 runs 15 residues. The CDR3, as DNA: TGTGCCAGTCAAAAGCGGGAGTTAACGACAGATACGCAGTATTTT. Its protein is CASQKRELTTDTQYF.

J is TRBJ2-4 and V is TRBV7-9, with D possibly matching TRBD1 (6 bases). CDR1 is SEHNR and CDR2 is FQNEAQ in the germline V gene (reference sequence). V lost 3 bases and J lost 1, with 13 bases in between. This CDR3 is built from 16 residues. This chain's CDR3 is CASSFGRGEAKNIQYF. CDR3 bases: TGTGCCAGCAGCTTCGGCAGGGGAGAGGCCAAAAACATTCAGTACTTC.

The genes are TRBV25-1 and TRBJ2-1, with D hard to call. The CDR3 runs 13 residues. Trimming took off 1 base at V and 4 bases at J, with 5 bases between the two ends. Germline loops: CDR1 MGHDK, CDR2 SYGVNS. CDR3 nucleotide sequence: TGTGCCAGCAGTGAATGGGGATACAATGAGCAGTTCTTC. Translated, it gives CASSEWGYNEQFF.

The chain couples TRBV1 to TRBJ1-1. TRBV1 is a recognized pseudogene. The CDR3 has 18 residues. In nucleotides, the CDR3 is TGCACCAGCAGCCATTTTAGGTGGTTGGGTCTCATGAACACTGAAGCTTTCTTT. Its translation is CTSSHFRWLGLMNTEAFF.

This clonotype has more than one count but fewer than ten. The V and J genes are TRBV4-1 and TRBJ2-7; 8 bases are a match to TRBD2. V dropped 0 bases and J dropped 2; count of bases not matched to a gene: 6. The germline CDR1 and CDR2 sequences are MGHRA and YSYEKL. This CDR3 region has 16 residues. The CDR3: CASSQDFPGGAYEQYF. The CDR3 bases are TGCGCCAGCAGCCAAGATTTTCCGGGAGGGGCCTACGAGCAGTACTTC.